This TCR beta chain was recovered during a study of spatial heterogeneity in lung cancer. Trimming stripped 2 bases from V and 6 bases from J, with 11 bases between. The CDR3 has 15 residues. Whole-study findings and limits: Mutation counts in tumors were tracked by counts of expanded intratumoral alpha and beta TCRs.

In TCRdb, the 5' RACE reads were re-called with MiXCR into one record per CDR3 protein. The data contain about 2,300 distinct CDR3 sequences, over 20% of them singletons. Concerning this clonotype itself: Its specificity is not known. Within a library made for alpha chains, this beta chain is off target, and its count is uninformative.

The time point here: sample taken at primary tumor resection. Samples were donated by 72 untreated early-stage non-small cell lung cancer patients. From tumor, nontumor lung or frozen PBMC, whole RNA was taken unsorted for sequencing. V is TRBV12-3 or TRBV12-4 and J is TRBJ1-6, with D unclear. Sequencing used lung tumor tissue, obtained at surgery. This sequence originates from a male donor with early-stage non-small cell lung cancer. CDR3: CASSLSGAANSPLHF. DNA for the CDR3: TGTGCCAGCAGTTTATCGGGCGCGGCTAATTCACCCCTCCACTTT.